This entry describes one TCR beta chain. These data are taken from a study of blood T cell repertoires in COVID-19. Across the whole study: Acute and convalescent COVID-19 specimens originated in the United States, Italy and Spain. PBMCs, B-cell-depleted T cells, or T cells provided the cDNA or gDNA that made up the material.

In the authors' workflow: From reference gene primer amplification, estimates of nucleated cell counts were derived. TCRdb's table, derived via immunoSEQ multiplex PCR, lists solely in-frame clones and lacks some. The DNA gave D and trimming, while V, J and clone size come from that table. The sample contains about 160,000 clones, roughly 84% of which appear only once. The V segment lost 0 bases and the J segment 6 bases; nucleotides outside the gene matches: 6. Per the germline V gene, CDR1 is LGHNA and CDR2 is YSLEER. The length of the CDR3 is 15 residues. The sequenced sample consisted of peripheral blood. The TCR comes from a woman aged 80 or over with active or convalescent COVID-19. The chain uses TRBV4-3 and TRBJ2-7; 9 bases are shared with TRBD1. The CDR3 reads CASSQDGQGRGEQYF. CDR3 bases: TGCGCCAGCAGCCAAGATGGACAGGGGAGAGGCGAGCAGTACTTC.